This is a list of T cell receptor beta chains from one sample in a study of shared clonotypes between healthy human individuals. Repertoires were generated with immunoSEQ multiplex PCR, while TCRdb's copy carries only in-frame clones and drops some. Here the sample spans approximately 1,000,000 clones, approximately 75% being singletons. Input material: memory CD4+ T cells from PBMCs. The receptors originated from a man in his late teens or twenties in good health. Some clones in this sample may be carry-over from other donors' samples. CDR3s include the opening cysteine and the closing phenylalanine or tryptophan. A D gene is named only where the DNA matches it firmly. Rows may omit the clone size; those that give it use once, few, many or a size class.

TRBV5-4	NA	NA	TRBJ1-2	TGTGCCAGCAGGGGCATAGCTAACTATGGCTACACCTTC	CASRGIANYGYTF
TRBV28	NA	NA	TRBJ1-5	TGTGCCAGCACCCCTAAGGGTTGGGATCAGCCCCAGCATTTT	CASTPKGWDQPQHF
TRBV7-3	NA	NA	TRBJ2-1	TGTGCCAGCAGCTCGACTAGGGGTAGTGAGCAGTTCTTC	CASSSTRGSEQFF
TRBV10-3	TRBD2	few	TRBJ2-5	TGTGCCAGCCGTGGGACTAGCGGTAAAGAGACCCAGTACTTC	CASRGTSGKETQYF
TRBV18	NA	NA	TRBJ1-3	TGTGCCAGCTCACTCAATACAGGGTCCACCATATATTTT	CASSLNTGSTIYF
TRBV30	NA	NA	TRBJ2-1	TGTGCCTGGCCTAACACTTCCTTCTCATCCGGTGAGCAGTTCTTC	CAWPNTSFSSGEQFF
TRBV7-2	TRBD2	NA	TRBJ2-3	TGTGCCAGCAGCTTTACCGGACTAGCGGGTACCGATACGCAGTATTTT	CASSFTGLAGTDTQYF
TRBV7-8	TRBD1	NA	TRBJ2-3	TGTGCCAGCAGCCCTTTGGCTAGGGGGCACACAGATACGCAGTATTTT	CASSPLARGHTDTQYF
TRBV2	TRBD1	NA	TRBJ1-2	TGTGCCAGCAGTGACAGGGGGCGAGGTGGCTACACCTTC	CASSDRGRGGYTF
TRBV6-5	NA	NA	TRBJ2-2	TGTGCCAGCAGTTACATGTCGACCGGGGAGCTGTTTTTT	CASSYMSTGELFF
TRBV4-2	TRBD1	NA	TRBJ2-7	TGTGCCAGCAGCCCAGGCGGGACAGGGGATGGGGAGCAGTACTTC	CASSPGGTGDGEQYF
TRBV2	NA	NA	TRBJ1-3	TGTGCCAGCACAGACAGAGCTGGAAACACCATATATTTT	CASTDRAGNTIYF
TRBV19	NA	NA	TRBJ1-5	TGTGCCACAAGTTATGAGAGCAATCAGCCCCAGCATTTT	CATSYESNQPQHF